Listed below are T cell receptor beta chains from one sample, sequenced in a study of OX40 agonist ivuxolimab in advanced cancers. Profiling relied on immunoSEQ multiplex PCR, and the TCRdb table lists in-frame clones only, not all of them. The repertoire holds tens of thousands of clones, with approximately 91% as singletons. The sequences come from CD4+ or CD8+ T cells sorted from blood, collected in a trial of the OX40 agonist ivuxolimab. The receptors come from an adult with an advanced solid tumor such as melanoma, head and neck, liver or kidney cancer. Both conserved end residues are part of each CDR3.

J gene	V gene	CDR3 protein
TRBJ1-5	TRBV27	CASSFSRGAIGNQPQHF
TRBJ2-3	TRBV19	CASSLGRGPWTDTQYF
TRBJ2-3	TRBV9	CASSPRRTDTQYF
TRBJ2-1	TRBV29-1	CSVGAGGAYNEQFF
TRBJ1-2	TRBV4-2	CASSQDWDRDYGYTF
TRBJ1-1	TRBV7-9	CVSVGVGNTEAFF
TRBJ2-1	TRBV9	CASAREGTTGNEQFF
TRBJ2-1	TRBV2	CASTRQGALDEQFF
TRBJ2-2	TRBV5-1	CASRGGPNTGELFF
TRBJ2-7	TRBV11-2	CASSLVPGTGMMGQYF
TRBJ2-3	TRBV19	CASSFLTDTDTQYF
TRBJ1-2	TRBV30	CAWSINYGYTF
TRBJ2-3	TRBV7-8	CASSSGLAGPSTDTQYF
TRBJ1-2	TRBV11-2	CASSLVDRGQHGYTF
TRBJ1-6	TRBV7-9	CASSPGGENNSPLHF
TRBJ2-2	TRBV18	CASSPLTANTGELFF
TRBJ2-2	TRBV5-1	CASSSLTNTGELFF
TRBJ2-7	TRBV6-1	CASSESWGEQYF
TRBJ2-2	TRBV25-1	CASSREENTGELFF
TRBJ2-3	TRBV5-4	CASSLPRRADTQYF
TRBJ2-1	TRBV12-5	CASGLVRGRGRLRLEQFF
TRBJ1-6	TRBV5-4	CASRVLSGDSPLHF
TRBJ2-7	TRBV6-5	CASSESLYEQYF
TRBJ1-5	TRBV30	CAWRRGRDQPQHF
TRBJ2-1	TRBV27	CASSPLDAGSYEQFF
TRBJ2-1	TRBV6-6	CASSYAGQSEQFF
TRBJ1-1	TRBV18	CASSSWAFGRDTEAFF
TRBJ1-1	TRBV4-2	CASSQDSGASRAEAFF
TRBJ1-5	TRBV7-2	CASSLSATGNQPQHF
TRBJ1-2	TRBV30	CAWSVTGVGGYTF
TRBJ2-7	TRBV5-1	CASSLVTGNYEQYF
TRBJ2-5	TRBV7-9	CASSLWGQGPETQYF